The following is a T cell receptor beta chain sequence with its context. Its antigen remains unidentified. Sequenced by immunoSEQ multiplex PCR; TCRdb stores in-frame clones only, minus some. The table has 410,000 or so clones, around 93% seen once. The germline V gene has CDR1 SGHKS and CDR2 YYEKEE (reference sequence). Trimming cost V 2 bases and J 1 base, with 7 bases left between them. This CDR3 has 15 amino acids. Stated treatment: 15 to 20 received Ad26.COV2.S at low or high dose, single or two shots; about 5 received placebo; per-sample allocation not given. Repertoires come from day 63 after the first vaccine or placebo injection. These data belong to a study of Ad26.COV2.S vaccination and SARS-CoV-2 variants. Overall study: Sample donor was a member of the COV1001 Ad26.COV2.S trial arm. In the study, Ad26.COV2.S was injected intramuscularly once, or twice 56 days apart.

Study results and caveats: Post-vaccination breadth of spike-specific CD8+ and CD4+ T cell responses was reportedly substantial. The TCR breadth and depth analyses may have understated or missed part of the total T cell responses.

This sequence joins TRBV5-5 and TRBJ2-6, with D hard to call. The sequence came from a person aged 18 to 65 who received the Ad26.COV2.S COVID-19 vaccine or a placebo. Source: peripheral blood, taken in a trial of Ad26.COV2.S vaccine versus placebo. The CDR3 sequence is CASSLIQSGANVLTF. CDR3 nucleotides: TGTGCCAGCAGCTTAATCCAATCTGGGGCCAACGTCCTGACTTTC. The full variable domain, its missing parts supplied by reference TRBV5-5 and TRBJ2-6, is DAGVTQSPTHLIKTRGQQVTLRCSPISGHKSVSWYQQVLGQGPQFIFQYYEKEERGRGNFPDRFSARQFPNYSSELNVNALLLGDSALYLCASSLIQSGANVLTFGAGSRLTVL.